What follows are 13 T cell receptor beta chains derived from one specimen sequenced in a study of cytomegalovirus exposure and HLA in healthy donors. Sequencing was performed with immunoSEQ multiplex PCR; in TCRdb, only in-frame clones are kept and a portion is missing. The table records 150,000 to 200,000 clones, about 89% of them present only once. Sequencing was performed on PBMCs. The receptors were gathered from a woman younger than 30 in good health and CMV-seropositive.

J is TRBJ2-2 and V is TRBV7-2; no clear D gene. Germline V gives CDR1 SGHTA, CDR2 FQGNSA. Trimming shortened V by 1 base and J by 1 base, and 4 bases separated the two germline ends. This CDR3 has 14 residues. Here the CDR3 DNA reads TGTGCCAGCAGCTTAGTTCAGAACACCGGGGAGCTGTTTTTT. Translated: CASSLVQNTGELFF.

The chain has TRBV11-2 and TRBJ1-4, with D maybe TRBD1 (5 bases). Per germline, CDR1 SGHAT and CDR2 FQNNGV. The CDR3 contains 15 residues. Trimming removed 4 bases at V and 5 bases at J, with 14 bases between. CDR3 coding DNA: TGTGCCAGCAGCTCACGGCCAGGGCCAAATGAAAAACTGTTTTTT. It is translated as CASSSRPGPNEKLFF.

This clone has just one count. This rearrangement joins TRBV6-5 to TRBJ1-1; D is uncertain. The CDR3 sequence is 11 residues long. CDR1 and CDR2 from the germline V gene are MNHEY and SVGAGI. The germline V and J ends were trimmed by 5 bases and 8 bases, with 9 bases remaining between them. In DNA, the CDR3 is TGTGCCAGCAGTGTTTCCTCCGAAGCTTTCTTT. This codes for CASSVSSEAFF.

The genes are TRBV27 and TRBJ2-3, with TRBD1 as a possible D gene (6 bases). The V end was cut by 3 bases, the J end by 0 bases, with 16 bases between. The CDR3 is 17 residues long. From germline, CDR1 is MNHEY and CDR2 SMNVEV (reference sequence). The CDR3 DNA reads as TGTGCCAGCAGTTTGGTCTGGAGAGGGGGAAGCACAGATACGCAGTATTTT. Protein: CASSLVWRGGSTDTQYF.

This CDR3 reads CASLRGEVSYEQYF. The CDR3 nucleotides read TGTGCCAGCCTACGGGGGGAGGTCTCCTACGAGCAGTACTTC. The chain uses TRBV5-4 and TRBJ2-7; 7 bases line up with TRBD2. The CDR3 spans 14 residues. V lost 7 bases to trimming and J lost 0 bases; unmatched junction nucleotides: 7. Germline CDR1 is SGHNT and CDR2 is YYREEE (reference sequence). Combining the CDR3 with reference TRBV5-4 and TRBJ2-7 gives the whole variable domain ETGVTQSPTHLIKTRGQQVTLRCSSQSGHNTVSWYQQALGQGPQFIFQYYREEENGRGNFPPRFSGLQFPNYSSELNVNALELDDSALYLCASLRGEVSYEQYFGPGTRLTVT.

The rearrangement joins TRBV27 to TRBJ1-5; a possible D gene is TRBD1 (6 bases). V shed 8 bases and J shed 2 bases, with 13 bases lying between them. This CDR3 has 14 amino acids. The germline V gene has CDR1 MNHEY and CDR2 SMNVEV (reference sequence). CDR3 in DNA: TGTGCCAGCTGGGGGGGGGCCGGCAATCAGCCCCAGCATTTT. Translating it yields CASWGGAGNQPQHF.

This chain uses TRBV19 with TRBJ1-2; D is ambiguous. The germline V gene has CDR1 LNHDA and CDR2 SQIVND (reference sequence). V was shortened by 1 base and J by 0 bases, with 6 bases between the two germline ends. This CDR3 is built from 14 residues. The CDR3 is CASSIGPANYGYTF. CDR3 nucleotide sequence: TGTGCCAGTAGTATAGGTCCAGCTAACTATGGCTACACCTTC.

In this sample, this clone turned up a few times. J is TRBJ1-2 and V is TRBV4-1; perhaps TRBD1 as D (6 bases). This CDR3 has 15 amino acids. The V and J ends lost 2 bases and 6 bases respectively, with 16 bases between them. CDR1 is MGHRA, CDR2 YSYEKL, per germline. Here the CDR3 DNA reads TGCGCCAGCAGCCAACAGACAGGAAACACTAATGGCTACACCTTC. It encodes CASSQQTGNTNGYTF.

The rearrangement joins TRBV18 to TRBJ2-5, with TRBD2 matching 7 bases. This CDR3 comprises 16 residues. The germline gives CDR1 KGHSH, CDR2 LQKENI. The V segment lost 3 bases and the J segment 5 bases; nucleotides outside the gene matches: 12. The CDR3 bases are TGTGCCAGCTCACCTCGTTCGGGGGGAGACTCTGAGACCCAGTACTTC. Translating it yields CASSPRSGGDSETQYF. Variable domain in full (rest from reference TRBV18 and TRBJ2-5): NAGVMQNPRHLVRRRGQEARLRCSPMKGHSHVYWYRQLPEEGLKFMVYLQKENIIDESGMPKERFSAEFPKEGPSILRIQQVVRGDSAAYFCASSPRSGGDSETQYFGPGTRLLVL.

This chain uses TRBV7-6 with TRBJ2-2, with D possibly being TRBD1 (6 bases). Per germline, CDR1 SGHVS and CDR2 FNYEAQ. Trimming cost V 2 bases and J 5 bases, with 18 bases left between them. The CDR3 spans 17 residues. The CDR3 region has the DNA TGTGCCAGCAGCTTAAGGACAGTGGGCACCTCTACCGGGGAGCTGTTTTTT. This sequence encodes CASSLRTVGTSTGELFF. The variable domain in full, with the rest retrieved from reference TRBV7-6 and TRBJ2-2, is GAGVSQSPRYKVTKRGQDVALRCDPISGHVSLYWYRQALGQGPEFLTYFNYEAQQDKSGLPNDRFSAERPEGSISTLTIQRTEQRDSAMYRCASSLRTVGTSTGELFFGEGSRLTVL.

This chain joins TRBV4-2 and TRBJ2-1; TRBD2 matches 9 bases. V shed 1 base, J shed 6 bases, and the junction held 4 bases outside the gene matches. Germline lookup yields CDR1 LGHNA and CDR2 YNFKEQ. The CDR3 loop spans 15 amino acids. CDR3 coding DNA: TGTGCCAGCAGCCAAGGGATGACTAGCGGCAATGAGCAGTTCTTC. Translated: CASSQGMTSGNEQFF.

The V gene is TRBV5-1, the J gene TRBJ2-2; the D gene is possibly TRBD2 (6 bases). This CDR3 is 15 amino acids long. Germline CDR1 reads SGHRS; CDR2 reads YFSETQ. Trimming pared 0 bases from V and 4 bases from J, leaving 10 bases between. Here the CDR3 DNA reads TGCGCCAGCAGCTTGGCATTAGCGGCCACCGGGGAGCTGTTTTTT. Protein sequence: CASSLALAATGELFF. Combining the CDR3 with reference TRBV5-1 and TRBJ2-2 gives the whole variable domain KAGVTQTPRYLIKTRGQQVTLSCSPISGHRSVSWYQQTPGQGLQFLFEYFSETQRNKGNFPGRFSGRQFSNSRSEMNVSTLELGDSALYLCASSLALAATGELFFGEGSRLTVL.

CDR3 DNA: TGTGCCAGTAGTATTCTTCTACAGGCCTCGAACACTGAAGCTTTCTTT. Encoded protein: CASSILLQASNTEAFF. This rearrangement joins TRBV19 to TRBJ1-1, with a weak D call TRBD1 (5 bases). Per germline, CDR1 LNHDA and CDR2 SQIVND (reference sequence). The V end lost 3 bases, the J end lost 1 base, and 15 bases lay between the germline ends. This CDR3 has 16 amino acids. Based on the CDR3 plus reference TRBV19 and TRBJ1-1, the full variable domain is DGGITQSPKYLFRKEGQNVTLSCEQNLNHDAMYWYRQDPGQGLRLIYYSQIVNDFQKGDIAEGYSVSREKKESFPLTVTSAQKNPTAFYLCASSILLQASNTEAFFGQGTRLTVV.